This T cell receptor (beta chain) was recorded in a study of blood T cells in healthy people across ages. The CDR3 consists of 14 residues. CDR1 LNHDA and CDR2 SQIVND come from the germline V gene (reference sequence). V was trimmed by 5 bases and J by 0 bases, leaving 8 bases between them. Each of the donors had 8 to 10 milliliters of peripheral blood drawn into EDTA-treated Vacutainer tubes. Combining a sample-barcoded 5' primer with a J-beta primer mix, a second PCR ran for roughly 7 to 12 cycles. TCRdb reanalysed the 5' RACE reads using MiXCR and keeps one entry per CDR3 protein. The sample holds 1.5 million to 2 million distinct CDR3 sequences, 25% to 30% seen once. Study-wide points: The study found TCR beta diversity correlated strongly with naive T cell percentage.

This clonotype was counted only a few times. Its antigen is as yet unknown. The receptor's source is a woman under 40 in good health. The sample consisted of blood. The chain has TRBV19 and TRBJ1-5; possibly TRBD1 for D (5 bases). The CDR3 loop reads CASSRQNSNQPQHF. The CDR3 DNA reads as TGTGCCAGTAGTCGACAGAATAGCAATCAGCCCCAGCATTTT.